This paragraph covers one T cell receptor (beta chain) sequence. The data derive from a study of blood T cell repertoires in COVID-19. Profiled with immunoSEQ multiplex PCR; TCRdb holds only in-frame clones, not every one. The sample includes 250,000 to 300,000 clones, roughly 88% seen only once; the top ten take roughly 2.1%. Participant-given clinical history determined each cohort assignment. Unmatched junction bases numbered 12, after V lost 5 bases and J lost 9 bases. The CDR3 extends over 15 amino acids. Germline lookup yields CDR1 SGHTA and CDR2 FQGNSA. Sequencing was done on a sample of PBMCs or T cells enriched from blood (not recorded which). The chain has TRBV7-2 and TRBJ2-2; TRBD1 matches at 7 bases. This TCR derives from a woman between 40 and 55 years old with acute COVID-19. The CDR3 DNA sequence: TGTGCCAGCAGCGAACGACAGGGAAGTAAGAGGGAGCTGTTTTTT. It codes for CASSERQGSKRELFF.